This T cell receptor beta chain was captured by sequencing in a study of blood T cell repertoires in COVID-19 (dated by TCRdb to the early 2020s). With respect to the entire study: Samples from collaborators originated in the United States, Italy and Spain and spanned both the acute and convalescent phases of COVID-19. The material from the prospective study consisted of cDNA or gDNA derived from T cells, B-cell-depleted T cells, or PBMCs. Deeply sampled blood TCRbeta repertoires from subjects exposed to, actively infected with, or recovered from COVID-19 were included in the dataset. The repertoires were made available in a free public database intended to serve as a resource for research on the immune response to SARS-CoV-2. The samples were drawn from the first 160 participants of the ongoing ImmuneRACE study and from 950 to 1,500 subjects provided by 6 global collaborators. Sample metadata almost always included a de-identified subject ID, COVID-19 status, age in years and sex. Where HLA class I and class II types were available, the types were taken from metadata supplied by the sample provider, not from assay-based typing. The paper as a whole reports these results and caveats: The quantity of clinical and demographic metadata differed by source and by participant and was supplied without curation.

Note on this clone: It has no known antigen specificity. No clone much larger than this one lies a single base away; base qualities are absent.

Each collaborating institution followed its own protocols to collect whole blood in K2EDTA tubes. Collaborator samples were shipped for TCRbeta analysis as frozen whole blood, isolated PBMCs, or DNA extracted from either sample type. Its CDR3 holds 13 amino acids, cysteine through phenylalanine. Only the CDR3 part of the read is kept: 39 bases, read in frame from the first base. CDR1 and CDR2, looked up from the germline V gene (reference sequence), are LNHNV and YYDKDF. Deletion took 6 bases off V and 7 bases off J, with a span of 13 bases between the germline ends. The immunoSEQ Assay, a bias-controlled multiplex PCR, was used to amplify TCRbeta CDR3 regions from genomic DNA. Concerning the study's data processing: Within the assay, amplification of reference gene primers was used to estimate how many nucleated cells each sample contained. Sequence reads were collapsed and filtered to measure the absolute abundance of every unique TCRbeta CDR3 rearrangement. For each sample, productive Simpson clonality was calculated as the square root of Simpson's diversity index over productive rearrangements. As stored in TCRdb, this immuneACCESS dataset retains in-frame rearrangements with V and J assigned. A fraction of the clones does not appear; measured against another copy, unresolved V genes explain less than half of the discrepancy, and the remainder lacks a known reason. That table furnishes V, J and clone size, whereas the DNA furnished D and trimming. The sample profile shows approximately 250,000 clones; roughly nine tenths of them were found once. The top ten constitute around 3.6% of the sample.

Sequencing input: peripheral blood. The rearrangement combines TRBV15 with TRBJ1-3; TRBD1 is possibly the D segment (6 matching bases). The sequence was collected from a man between 18 and 29 years old with active or convalescent COVID-19. CDR3 region: CATRGDRRNTIYF. The bases are TGTGCCACCAGGGGCGACAGGCGCAACACCATATATTTT.